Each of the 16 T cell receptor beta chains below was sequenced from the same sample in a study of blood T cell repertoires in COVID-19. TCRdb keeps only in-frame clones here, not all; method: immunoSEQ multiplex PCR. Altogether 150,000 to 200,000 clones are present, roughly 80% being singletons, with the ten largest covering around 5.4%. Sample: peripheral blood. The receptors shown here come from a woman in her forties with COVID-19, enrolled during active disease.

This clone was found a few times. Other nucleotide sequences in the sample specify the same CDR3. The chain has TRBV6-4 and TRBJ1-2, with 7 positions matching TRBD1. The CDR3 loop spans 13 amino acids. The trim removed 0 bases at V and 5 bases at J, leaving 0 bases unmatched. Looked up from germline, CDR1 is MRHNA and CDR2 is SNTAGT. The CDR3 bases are TGTGCCAGCAGTGACTCGACAGGGTATGGCTACACCTTC. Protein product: CASSDSTGYGYTF.

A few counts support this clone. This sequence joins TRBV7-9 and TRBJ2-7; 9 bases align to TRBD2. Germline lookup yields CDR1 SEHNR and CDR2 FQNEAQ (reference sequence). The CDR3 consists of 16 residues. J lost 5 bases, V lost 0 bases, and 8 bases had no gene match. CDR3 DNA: TGTGCCAGCAGCTTAGCGTATCTAGCGGGAATGCACGAGCAGTACTTC. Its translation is CASSLAYLAGMHEQYF.

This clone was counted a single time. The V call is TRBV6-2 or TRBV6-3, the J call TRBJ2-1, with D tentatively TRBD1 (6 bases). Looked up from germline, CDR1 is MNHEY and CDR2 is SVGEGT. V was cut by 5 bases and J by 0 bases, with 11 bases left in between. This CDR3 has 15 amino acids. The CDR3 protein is CASSDRRSSYNEQFF. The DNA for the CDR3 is TGTGCCAGCAGTGACAGGCGTAGCTCCTACAATGAGCAGTTCTTC.

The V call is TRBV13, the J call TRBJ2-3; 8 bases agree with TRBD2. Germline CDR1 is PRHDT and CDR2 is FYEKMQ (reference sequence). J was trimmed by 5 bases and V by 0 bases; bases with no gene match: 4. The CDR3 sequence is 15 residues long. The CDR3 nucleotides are TGTGCCAGCAGCTTAGGGCGGGGGGCGAGAGATACGCAGTATTTT. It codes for CASSLGRGARDTQYF.

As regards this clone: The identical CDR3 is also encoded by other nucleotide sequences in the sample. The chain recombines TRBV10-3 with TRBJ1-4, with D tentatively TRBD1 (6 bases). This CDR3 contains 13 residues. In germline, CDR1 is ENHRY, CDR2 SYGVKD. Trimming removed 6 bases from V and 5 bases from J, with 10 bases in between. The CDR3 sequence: CAIRRDTNEKLFF. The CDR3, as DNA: TGTGCCATCAGACGGGACACAAATGAAAAACTGTTTTTT.

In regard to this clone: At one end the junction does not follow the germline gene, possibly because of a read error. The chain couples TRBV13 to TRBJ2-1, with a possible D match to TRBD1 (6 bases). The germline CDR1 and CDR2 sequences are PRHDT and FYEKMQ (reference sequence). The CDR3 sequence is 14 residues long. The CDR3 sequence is CASSLAGARNGQFF. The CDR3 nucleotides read TGTGCCAGCAGCTTAGCAGGGGCGAGGAATGGGCAGTTCTTC.

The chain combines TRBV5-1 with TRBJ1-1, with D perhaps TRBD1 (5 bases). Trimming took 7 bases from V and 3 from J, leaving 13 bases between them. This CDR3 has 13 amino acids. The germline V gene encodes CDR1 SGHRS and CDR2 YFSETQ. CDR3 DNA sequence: TGCGCCAGCCGCCCCTGGGGGGACACTGAAGCTTTCTTT. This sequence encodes CASRPWGDTEAFF.

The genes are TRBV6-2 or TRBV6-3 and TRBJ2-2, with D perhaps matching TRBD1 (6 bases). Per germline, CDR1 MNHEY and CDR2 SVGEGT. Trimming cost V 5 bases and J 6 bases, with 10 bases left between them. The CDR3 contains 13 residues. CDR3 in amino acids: CASSMGAAGELFF. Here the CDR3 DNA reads TGTGCCAGCAGTATGGGGGCAGCCGGGGAGCTGTTTTTT.

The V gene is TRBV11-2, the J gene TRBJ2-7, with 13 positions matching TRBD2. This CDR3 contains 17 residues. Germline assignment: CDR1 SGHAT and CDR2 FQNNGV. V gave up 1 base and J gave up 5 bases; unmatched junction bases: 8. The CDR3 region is CASSLGTSGSRTHEQYF. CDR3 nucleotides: TGTGCCAGCAGCTTAGGGACTAGCGGGAGTCGTACCCACGAGCAGTACTTC. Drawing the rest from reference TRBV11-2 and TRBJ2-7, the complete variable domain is EAGVAQSPRYKIIEKRQSVAFWCNPISGHATLYWYQQILGQGPKLLIQFQNNGVVDDSQLPKDRFSAERLKGVDSTLKIQPAKLEDSAVYLCASSLGTSGSRTHEQYFGPGTRLTVT.

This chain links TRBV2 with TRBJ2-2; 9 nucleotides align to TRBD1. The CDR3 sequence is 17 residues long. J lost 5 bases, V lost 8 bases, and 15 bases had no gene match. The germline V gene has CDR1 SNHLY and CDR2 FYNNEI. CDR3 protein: CASSDPRDRERTGELFF. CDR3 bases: TGTGCCAGCTCCGACCCGCGGGACAGGGAGAGGACCGGGGAGCTGTTTTTT.

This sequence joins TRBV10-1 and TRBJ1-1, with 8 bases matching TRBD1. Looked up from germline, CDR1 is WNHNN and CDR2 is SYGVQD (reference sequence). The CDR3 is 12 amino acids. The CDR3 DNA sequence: TGCGGGGACAGGAGGAGAAAAACTGAAGCTTTCTTT. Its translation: CGDRRRKTEAFF.

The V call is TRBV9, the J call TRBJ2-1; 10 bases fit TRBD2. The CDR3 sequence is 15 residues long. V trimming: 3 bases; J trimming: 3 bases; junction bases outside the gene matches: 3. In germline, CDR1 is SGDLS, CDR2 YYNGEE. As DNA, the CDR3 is TGTGCCAGCAGCGGATCTAGCGGGGGCTACAATGAGCAGTTCTTC. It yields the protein CASSGSSGGYNEQFF.

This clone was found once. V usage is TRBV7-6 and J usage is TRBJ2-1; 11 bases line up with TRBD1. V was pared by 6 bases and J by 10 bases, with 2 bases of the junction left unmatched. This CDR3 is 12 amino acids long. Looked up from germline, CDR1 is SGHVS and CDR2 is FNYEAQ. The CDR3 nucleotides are TGTGCCAGCAGTTGGACAGGGGGCGAGCAGTTCTTC. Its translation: CASSWTGGEQFF.

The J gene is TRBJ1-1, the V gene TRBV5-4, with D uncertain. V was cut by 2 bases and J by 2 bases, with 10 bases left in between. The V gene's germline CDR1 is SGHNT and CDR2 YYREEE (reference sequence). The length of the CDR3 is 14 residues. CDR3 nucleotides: TGTGCCAGCAGCTTCAGCGGAGGCAACACTGAAGCTTTCTTT. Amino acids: CASSFSGGNTEAFF. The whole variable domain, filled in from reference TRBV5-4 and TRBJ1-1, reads ETGVTQSPTHLIKTRGQQVTLRCSSQSGHNTVSWYQQALGQGPQFIFQYYREEENGRGNFPPRFSGLQFPNYSSELNVNALELDDSALYLCASSFSGGNTEAFFGQGTRLTVV.

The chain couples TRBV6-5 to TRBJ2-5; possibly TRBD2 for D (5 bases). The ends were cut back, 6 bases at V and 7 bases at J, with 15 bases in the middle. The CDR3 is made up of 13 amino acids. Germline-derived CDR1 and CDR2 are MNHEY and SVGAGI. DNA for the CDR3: TGTGCCAGCAGGACCGACGGGGTTGGGACCCAGTACTTC. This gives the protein CASRTDGVGTQYF.

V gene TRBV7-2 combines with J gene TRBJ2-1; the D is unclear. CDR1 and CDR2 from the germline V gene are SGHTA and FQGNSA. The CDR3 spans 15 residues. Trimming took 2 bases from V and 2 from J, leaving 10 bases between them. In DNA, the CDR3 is TGTGCCAGCAGCTTATCGGCGGAACCCTACAATGAGCAGTTCTTC. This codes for CASSLSAEPYNEQFF.